Each of the 16 T cell receptor beta chains below was sequenced from the same sample in a study of T cell responses to AZD1222 COVID-19 vaccine. Profiled with immunoSEQ multiplex PCR; TCRdb holds only in-frame clones, not every one. Seen here are roughly 130,000 clones, around 90% observed once, and the top ten hold 2.5% to 3.5%. The material sequenced was peripheral blood, taken on day 0 of AZD1222 vaccination. The receptors were sampled from an adult in good health.

The CDR3 nucleotides are TGTGCCAGCAGCGCACAGGGTGGCCAGCCCCAGCATTTT. It specifies CASSAQGGQPQHF. The chain joins TRBV7-3 to TRBJ1-5; a weak D match, TRBD1 (6 bases). CDR1 and CDR2 (germline): SGHTA, FQGTGA. Trimming removed 5 bases from V and 7 bases from J, with 12 bases in between. The CDR3 is made up of 13 amino acids.

This rearrangement joins TRBV30 to TRBJ1-1, with TRBD1 identical over 7 bases. The junction had 6 bases not matched to a gene; V was cut back by 4 bases and J by 4 bases. CDR3 length: 13 amino acids. CDR1 and CDR2 from the germline V gene are GTSNPN and SVGIG (reference sequence). The CDR3 coding sequence is TGTGCCTGGACCCAGGGGGAGGGCACTGAAGCTTTCTTT. This codes for CAWTQGEGTEAFF.

This clone was seen a handful of times. V is TRBV6-5 and J is TRBJ2-7; TRBD1 matches 8 bases. The J segment lost 1 base and the V segment lost 5 bases, leaving 4 bases of the junction unmatched. This CDR3 region has 14 residues. The germline V gene encodes CDR1 MNHEY and CDR2 SVGAGI. The CDR3 is CASSRDRRSYEQYF. The CDR3 DNA follows: TGTGCCAGCAGTCGGGACAGGCGGTCCTACGAGCAGTACTTC.

J is TRBJ2-2 and V is TRBV15; unclear D gene. The ends were cut back, 3 bases at V and 2 bases at J, with 10 bases in the middle. The CDR3 has 15 residues. Germline-derived CDR1 and CDR2 are LNHNV and YYDKDF (reference sequence). The CDR3 DNA reads as TGTGCCACCAGCAGCCGAATGACAAACACCGGGGAGCTGTTTTTT. Translated: CATSSRMTNTGELFF.

Only one count was recorded for this clone. The chain joins TRBV14 to TRBJ2-5; 9 nucleotides agree with TRBD2. Trimming at V came to 8 bases and at J to 4 bases, leaving 8 bases not matched to a gene. The CDR3 is made up of 14 amino acids. Looked up from germline, CDR1 is SGHDN and CDR2 is FVKESK. DNA for the CDR3: TGTGCCAGCCGACTAGCGGAAGGGGCAGAGACCCAGTACTTC. It yields the protein CASRLAEGAETQYF.

This rearrangement joins TRBV30 to TRBJ2-7; D perhaps matches TRBD2 (5 bases). CDR3 length: 15 residues. Per germline, CDR1 GTSNPN and CDR2 SVGIG (reference sequence). Trimming shortened V by 2 bases and J by 0 bases, and 14 bases separated the two germline ends. CDR3 protein: CAWSPSRRISYEQYF. The CDR3 coding sequence is TGTGCCTGGAGTCCCTCGAGGAGGATCTCCTACGAGCAGTACTTC. Full variable domain (rest looked up from reference TRBV30 and TRBJ2-7): SQTIHQWPATLVQPVGSPLSLECTVEGTSNPNLYWYRQAAGRGLQLLFYSVGIGQISSEVPQNLSASRPQDRQFILSSKKLLLSDSGFYLCAWSPSRRISYEQYFGPGTRLTVT.

This chain links TRBV5-8 with TRBJ1-3; no definite D call. The CDR3 has 12 amino acids. CDR1 is SGHTS, CDR2 YDEGEE, per germline. Trimming left V 2 bases short and J 5 bases short, with 5 bases between. CDR3 in DNA: TGTGCCAGCAGCTTACAAAGAAACACCATATATTTT. This sequence encodes CASSLQRNTIYF.

The chain uses TRBV27 and TRBJ2-1; a possible D gene is TRBD2 (7 bases). Germline V gene lookup returns CDR1 MNHEY and CDR2 SMNVEV (reference sequence). V shed 6 bases and J shed 3 bases, with 21 bases lying between them. This CDR3 region has 17 residues. For the CDR3, the DNA is TGTGCCAGCAGCCTAAGGGGGATGGTAGCGGGCTACAATGAGCAGTTCTTC. This gives the protein CASSLRGMVAGYNEQFF.

The chain links TRBV5-1 to TRBJ2-3; 10 nucleotides agree with TRBD2. The CDR3 consists of 16 residues. Trimming took 2 bases from V and 4 from J; bases not matched to a gene: 7. The germline V gene has CDR1 SGHRS and CDR2 YFSETQ. Written as DNA, the CDR3 is TGCGCCAGCAGCTTCTCCCTAGCGGGAGCTGCAGATACGCAGTATTTT. Residues: CASSFSLAGAADTQYF.

The rearrangement links TRBV4-1 to TRBJ1-2; D is undetermined. Germline assignment: CDR1 MGHRA and CDR2 YSYEKL. V was shortened by 1 base and J by 5 bases, with 17 bases between the two germline ends. There are 16 residues in the CDR3. CDR3 in DNA: TGCGCCAGCAGCCAAGGTATAACGAGTAAGCTATATGGCTACACCTTC. It codes for CASSQGITSKLYGYTF.

The J gene is TRBJ1-3, the V gene TRBV3-1 (or the pseudogene TRBV3-2); 7 bases line up with TRBD1. V was pared by 4 bases and J by 4 bases, with 4 bases of the junction left unmatched. Germline loops: CDR1 LGHDT, CDR2 YNNKEL (reference sequence). The CDR3 sequence is 14 residues long. CDR3 sequence reads: CASSRRDRGNTIYF. The CDR3 nucleotides read TGTGCCAGCAGCCGCCGGGACAGAGGAAACACCATATATTTT.

This chain connects TRBV27 to TRBJ1-2, with 8 nucleotides matching TRBD1. CDR1 MNHEY and CDR2 SMNVEV come from the germline V gene (reference sequence). Trimming cost V 2 bases and J 4 bases; bases outside gene matches: 0. CDR3 length equals 13 residues. CDR3 coding DNA: TGTGCCAGCAGTTTAGGACAGGGCTATGGCTACACCTTC. This translates into CASSLGQGYGYTF.

V gene TRBV10-3 combines with J gene TRBJ2-5; D perhaps matches TRBD2 (5 bases). This CDR3 is built from 15 residues. Germline CDR1 is ENHRY and CDR2 is SYGVKD. The V end lost 1 base, the J end lost 3 bases, and 12 bases lay between the germline ends. Here the CDR3 DNA reads TGTGCCATCAGTGAGTGGGAGACAACCAAAGAGACCCAGTACTTC. This gives the protein CAISEWETTKETQYF.

The chain combines TRBV10-1 with TRBJ1-2; 7 nucleotides match TRBD1. The J segment lost 6 bases and the V segment lost 2 bases, leaving 3 bases of the junction unmatched. From germline, CDR1 is WNHNN and CDR2 SYGVQD (reference sequence). The CDR3 consists of 13 residues. Here the CDR3 reads CASSEGGGHGYTF. CDR3 DNA: TGCGCCAGCAGTGAGGGAGGGGGCCATGGCTACACCTTC.

The genes are TRBV4-2 and TRBJ2-1; D may be TRBD2 (5 bases). There are 16 residues in the CDR3. Trimming pared 4 bases from V and 1 base from J, leaving 14 bases between. CDR1 LGHNA and CDR2 YNFKEQ come from the germline V gene. The CDR3 DNA reads as TGTGCCAGCAGCCGAGACGCGGGTGTTTCCTACAATGAGCAGTTCTTC. Its protein product is CASSRDAGVSYNEQFF.

This sequence joins TRBV5-5 and TRBJ2-2, with 8 bases aligning to TRBD1. The V gene end was trimmed by 5 bases and the J gene end by 3 bases; junction bases not matched to a gene: 9. The CDR3 covers 16 residues. Germline V gene data show CDR1 as SGHKS and CDR2 as YYEKEE (reference sequence). The CDR3 protein is CASRRAQGAHTGELFF. CDR3 nucleotide sequence: TGTGCCAGCAGGCGTGCCCAGGGGGCTCACACCGGGGAGCTGTTTTTT.